The 30 T cell receptor beta chains below come from one sample, sequenced in a study of technical replicates of blood from a handful of donors. The method was immunoSEQ multiplex PCR; TCRdb's version includes in-frame clones alone and lacks a portion of them. The sample has about 82,000 clones; over 90% are singletons. Sequencing was carried out using T cells isolated from PBMCs. Receptors originate from a human donor in good health.

The rearrangement links TRBV2 to TRBJ2-7, with a weak D call TRBD2 (5 bases). V gave up 4 bases and J gave up 2 bases, with 12 bases separating them. Germline V gives CDR1 SNHLY, CDR2 FYNNEI. CDR3 size: 14 residues. This CDR3 reads CASSGPSGTYEQYF. For the CDR3, the DNA is TGTGCCAGCAGTGGTCCCAGCGGTACCTACGAGCAGTACTTC.

The V gene is TRBV18, the J gene TRBJ2-4, with a weak D call TRBD1 (5 bases). Germline V gene lookup returns CDR1 KGHSH and CDR2 LQKENI. The CDR3 loop spans 16 amino acids. Trimming removed 3 bases from V and 0 bases from J, with 12 bases in between. The CDR3 sequence is CASSPLGDLAKNIQYF. CDR3 sequence (DNA): TGTGCCAGCTCACCCTTAGGGGATCTAGCCAAAAACATTCAGTACTTC.

This chain links TRBV7-9 with TRBJ1-2; TRBD1 matches at 9 bases. The CDR3 is 16 amino acids. After removal of 4 bases from V and 5 bases from J, the junction contained 11 bases not matched to a gene. Germline CDR1 is SEHNR and CDR2 is FQNEAQ (reference sequence). In nucleotides, the CDR3 is TGTGCCAGCAGCTCCCCACCTACAGGGGGCGTTTATGGCTACACCTTC. Translated: CASSSPPTGGVYGYTF.

The chain recombines TRBV10-1 with TRBJ2-7; no clear D gene. CDR3 length equals 15 residues. Germline CDR1 is WNHNN and CDR2 is SYGVQD (reference sequence). V lost 0 bases and J lost 0, with 9 bases in between. CDR3 protein: CASSESARSSYEQYF. CDR3 sequence (DNA): TGCGCCAGCAGTGAGTCCGCTAGGAGCTCCTACGAGCAGTACTTC.

The V and J genes are TRBV7-2 and TRBJ2-5, with a weak D call TRBD2 (5 bases). The CDR3 consists of 16 residues. Germline V gene sequence: CDR1 SGHTA, CDR2 FQGNSA. V was trimmed by 5 bases and J by 5 bases, leaving 21 bases between them. For the CDR3, the DNA is TGTGCCAGCAGCAAATTCGGCGGGCAGACGGGGGAGACCCAGTACTTC. It yields the protein CASSKFGGQTGETQYF.

The chain recombines TRBV6-6 with TRBJ2-7; D is perhaps TRBD1 (5 bases). CDR1 and CDR2 from the germline V gene are MNHNY and SVGAGI (reference sequence). Trimming shortened V by 2 bases and J by 5 bases, and 10 bases separated the two germline ends. The CDR3 length is 13 residues. The CDR3 DNA is TGTGCCAGCAGTTACCGCAGGGCCCACGAGCAGTACTTC. This sequence encodes CASSYRRAHEQYF.

This chain joins TRBV5-8 and TRBJ2-3; 8 nucleotides agree with TRBD1. After removal of 3 bases from V and 3 bases from J, the junction contained 6 bases not matched to a gene. The germline gives CDR1 SGHTS, CDR2 YDEGEE. The CDR3 totals 15 residues. Written as DNA, the CDR3 is TGTGCCAGCAGCTCACAGGGGGTCGAGACAGATACGCAGTATTTT. Its translation: CASSSQGVETDTQYF.

The chain couples TRBV2 to TRBJ1-2, with D perhaps TRBD1 (6 bases). CDR3 size: 13 residues. Germline V lookup: CDR1 SNHLY, CDR2 FYNNEI. Trimming left V 8 bases short and J 5 bases short, with 15 bases between. CDR3 nucleotide sequence: TGTGCCAGCCCAACAACAGGGAAGTATGGCTACACCTTC. As protein: CASPTTGKYGYTF.

The chain employs TRBV9 and TRBJ1-5; no reliable D call. V dropped 0 bases and J dropped 0 bases, with 25 bases sitting between them. The CDR3 has 21 amino acids. Germline V gene lookup returns CDR1 SGDLS and CDR2 YYNGEE. The CDR3 sequence: CASSVATALPQNRYSNQPQHF. In nucleotides, the CDR3 is TGTGCCAGCAGCGTAGCTACCGCTCTGCCCCAAAATCGTTATAGCAATCAGCCCCAGCATTTT.

The chain carries TRBV28 and TRBJ1-1, with a tentative D call TRBD1 (5 bases). CDR1 and CDR2 from the germline V gene are MDHEN and SYDVKM. The V gene lost 4 bases and the J gene lost 0 bases, with 12 bases spanning the gap. The CDR3 covers 15 residues. The CDR3 DNA sequence: TGTGCCAGCAGTTCCCCCGGGGGGATGAACACTGAAGCTTTCTTT. It translates to CASSSPGGMNTEAFF.

This rearrangement joins TRBV11-2 to TRBJ1-2, with 7 positions matching TRBD1. Germline loops: CDR1 SGHAT, CDR2 FQNNGV. V lost 5 bases, J lost 5 bases, and 14 bases stayed unmatched. The CDR3 is 16 residues long. CDR3: CASSQPGTALLYGYTF. Written as DNA, the CDR3 is TGTGCCAGCAGCCAACCCGGGACAGCGCTCCTTTATGGCTACACCTTC.

V is TRBV27 and J is TRBJ2-7; 8 bases map to TRBD1. Trimming at V came to 5 bases and at J to 4 bases, leaving 10 bases not matched to a gene. This CDR3 is built from 15 residues. CDR1 and CDR2 (germline): MNHEY, SMNVEV (reference sequence). Here the CDR3 reads CASSSFGTGIYEQYF. The CDR3 coding sequence is TGTGCCAGCAGTAGCTTCGGGACAGGAATTTACGAGCAGTACTTC.

The chain employs TRBV7-8 and TRBJ2-6; tentative D call: TRBD1 (6 bases). Trimming pared 4 bases from V and 0 bases from J, leaving 10 bases between. The germline V gene has CDR1 SGHVS and CDR2 FQNEAQ. There are 16 residues in the CDR3. In DNA, the CDR3 is TGTGCCAGCAGCTCAAAACAGGGCTCTGGGGCCAACGTCCTGACTTTC. This gives the protein CASSSKQGSGANVLTF.

The genes are TRBV28 and TRBJ2-3; D might be TRBD1 (5 bases). V lost 3 bases and J 4 bases, leaving 8 bases between the germline ends. This CDR3 spans 13 amino acids. The germline V gene encodes CDR1 MDHEN and CDR2 SYDVKM. Here the CDR3 reads CASSLGLADTQYF. CDR3 in DNA: TGTGCCAGCAGTTTGGGGCTCGCAGATACGCAGTATTTT.

This chain uses TRBV29-1 with TRBJ2-3, with TRBD1 matching over 9 bases. With 4 bases clipped from V and 3 bases from J, the junction kept 2 bases outside the gene matches. The germline CDR1 and CDR2 sequences are SQVTM and ANQGSEA. This CDR3 spans 13 amino acids. Here the CDR3 DNA reads TGCAGCGTTGCGACAGGGGGAACAGATACGCAGTATTTT. It specifies CSVATGGTDTQYF.

The V call is TRBV9, the J call TRBJ1-2; D is unresolved. Germline CDR1 reads SGDLS; CDR2 reads YYNGEE. V lost 4 bases and J lost 5, with 15 bases in between. This CDR3 has 14 amino acids. The CDR3 reads CASSFAADMYGYTF. In nucleotides, the CDR3 is TGTGCCAGCAGCTTCGCTGCAGATATGTATGGCTACACCTTC. Together with reference TRBV9 and TRBJ1-2, the CDR3 gives the full variable domain: DSGVTQTPKHLITATGQRVTLRCSPRSGDLSVYWYQQSLDQGLQFLIQYYNGEERAKGNILERFSAQQFPDLHSELNLSSLELGDSALYFCASSFAADMYGYTFGSGTRLTVV.

CDR3 loop: CSVESGRPYNEQFF. As DNA, the CDR3 is TGCAGCGTTGAAAGCGGGAGGCCTTACAATGAGCAGTTCTTC. This chain connects TRBV29-1 to TRBJ2-1; the match to TRBD2 covers 9 bases. V trimming: 2 bases; J trimming: 4 bases; junction bases outside the gene matches: 3. The CDR3 sequence is 14 residues long. Germline-derived CDR1 and CDR2 are SQVTM and ANQGSEA.

The V and J genes are TRBV18 and TRBJ2-1; D is ambiguous. V lost 0 bases to trimming and J lost 10 bases, with 7 bases between them. CDR3 size: 12 residues. Per germline, CDR1 KGHSH and CDR2 LQKENI. The CDR3 sequence: CASSPPAGEQFF. The CDR3 nucleotides read TGTGCCAGCTCACCACCAGCAGGCGAGCAGTTCTTC. Full variable domain (remainder filled in from reference TRBV18 and TRBJ2-1): NAGVMQNPRHLVRRRGQEARLRCSPMKGHSHVYWYRQLPEEGLKFMVYLQKENIIDESGMPKERFSAEFPKEGPSILRIQQVVRGDSAAYFCASSPPAGEQFFGPGTRLTVL.

The chain joins TRBV7-6 to TRBJ1-4; D remains ambiguous. The CDR3 spans 11 residues. V lost 3 bases and J 12 bases, leaving 8 bases between the germline ends. Germline V gene sequence: CDR1 SGHVS, CDR2 FNYEAQ. CDR3 coding DNA: TGTGCCAGCAGCTTGGGAGCGGAACTGTTTTTT. Translated, it gives CASSLGAELFF.

The V and J genes are TRBV6-5 and TRBJ2-3; 8 bases agree with TRBD2. This CDR3 spans 13 amino acids. V shed 4 bases and J 5 bases; nucleotides not matched to a gene: 2. CDR1 and CDR2 from the germline V gene are MNHEY and SVGAGI. The CDR3 nucleotides are TGTGCCAGCAGTTTAGCGGGGATAGATACGCAGTATTTT. Its protein product is CASSLAGIDTQYF.

This chain connects TRBV28 to TRBJ1-5; unclear D gene. The V end lost 7 bases, the J end lost 4 bases, and 8 bases lay between the germline ends. The CDR3 is 12 residues long. Germline lookup yields CDR1 MDHEN and CDR2 SYDVKM. This CDR3 is CASNTKNQPQHF. CDR3 DNA sequence: TGTGCCAGCAACACAAAGAATCAGCCCCAGCATTTT. Supplemented by reference TRBV28 and TRBJ1-5, the full variable domain reads DVKVTQSSRYLVKRTGEKVFLECVQDMDHENMFWYRQDPGLGLRLIYFSYDVKMKEKGDIPEGYSVSREKKERFSLILESASTNQTSMYLCASNTKNQPQHFGDGTRLSIL.

V is TRBV11-2 and J is TRBJ2-7; 10 bases are a match to TRBD1. The CDR3 is 14 amino acids. CDR1 is SGHAT, CDR2 FQNNGV, per germline. V lost 3 bases, J lost 3 bases, and 2 bases stayed unmatched. The CDR3 bases are TGTGCCAGCAGCTTTGACAGGGGGCGCTACGAGCAGTACTTC. As protein: CASSFDRGRYEQYF. Supplemented by reference TRBV11-2 and TRBJ2-7, the full variable domain reads EAGVAQSPRYKIIEKRQSVAFWCNPISGHATLYWYQQILGQGPKLLIQFQNNGVVDDSQLPKDRFSAERLKGVDSTLKIQPAKLEDSAVYLCASSFDRGRYEQYFGPGTRLTVT.

This rearrangement joins TRBV6-5 to TRBJ2-3, with 9 bases identical to TRBD1. The germline V gene encodes CDR1 MNHEY and CDR2 SVGAGI. The CDR3 spans 14 residues. V lost 6 bases to trimming and J lost 3 bases; unmatched junction nucleotides: 4. As DNA, the CDR3 is TGTGCCAGCAGAACGACAGGGGGTACAGATACGCAGTATTTT. Amino acid sequence: CASRTTGGTDTQYF.

The V gene is TRBV6-1, the J gene TRBJ2-5, with TRBD2 identical over 10 bases. Germline lookup yields CDR1 MNHNS and CDR2 SASEGT. Unmatched junction bases numbered 1, after V lost 4 bases and J lost 2 bases. The length of the CDR3 is 14 residues. The CDR3 region has the DNA TGTGCCAGCAGTGGGACTAGCGGACAAGAGACCCAGTACTTC. Residues: CASSGTSGQETQYF.

CDR3 loop: CASSVTSGTPVEQYF. Here the CDR3 DNA reads TGTGCCAGCAGCGTGACTAGCGGGACTCCGGTCGAGCAGTACTTC. The chain uses TRBV9 and TRBJ2-7, with 11 bases that match TRBD2. Germline CDR1 and CDR2: SGDLS and YYNGEE. Trimming took 2 bases from V and 6 from J; bases not matched to a gene: 7. This CDR3 has 15 amino acids.

V usage is TRBV9 and J usage is TRBJ2-2; 11 positions match TRBD2. V dropped 4 bases and J dropped 4; count of bases not matched to a gene: 9. The CDR3 sequence is 17 residues long. Per the germline V gene, CDR1 is SGDLS and CDR2 is YYNGEE. The CDR3 region has the DNA TGTGCCAGCAGCCCCAGTAGCGGGAGGGCTAGCACCGGGGAGCTGTTTTTT. Protein: CASSPSSGRASTGELFF.

This clone has a single count. The genes are TRBV9 and TRBJ2-7, with TRBD2 matching 14 bases. Germline CDR1 reads SGDLS; CDR2 reads YYNGEE. J lost 4 bases, V lost 3 bases, and 3 bases had no gene match. CDR3 length equals 15 residues. CDR3 sequence (DNA): TGTGCCAGCAGCGGAGGACTAGCGGGAGGTTACGAGCAGTACTTC. Its translation: CASSGGLAGGYEQYF.

The CDR3 nucleotides read TGTGCCAGCAGCTTAGACCAGAACTATGGCTACACCTTC. Its protein is CASSLDQNYGYTF. The chain joins TRBV7-8 to TRBJ1-2, with unresolved D. Germline V gene lookup returns CDR1 SGHVS and CDR2 FQNEAQ. V was shortened by 1 base and J by 2 bases, with 5 bases between the two germline ends. The CDR3 sequence is 13 residues long.

The chain has TRBV6-1 and TRBJ1-4; no clear D gene. Germline-derived CDR1 and CDR2 are MNHNS and SASEGT. The V and J ends lost 9 bases and 6 bases respectively, with 11 bases between them. The CDR3 length is 12 residues. CDR3 in DNA: TGTGCCAGTCTAGGTGTAGATGAAAAACTGTTTTTT. Translated, it gives CASLGVDEKLFF.

The chain recombines TRBV1 with TRBJ2-4; the D segment call TRBD2 is taken from the table without a DNA check. TRBV1 is a pseudogene locus. The CDR3 has 15 amino acids. In nucleotides, the CDR3 is TGCACCAGCAGCCAAAGTCTAGCGGGAAGAGCCATTCAGTACTTC. Residues: CTSSQSLAGRAIQYF.